This TCR beta chain came from a study of blood T cell repertoires in COVID-19. CDR1 SEHNR and CDR2 FQNEAQ come from the germline V gene (reference sequence). V was cut by 5 bases and J by 1 base, with 11 bases left in between. The CDR3 is 14 residues long. Recovered status in Cohort 3 required two negative PCRs, clearance, or symptom resolution. The method was immunoSEQ multiplex PCR; TCRdb's version includes in-frame clones alone and lacks a portion of them. The sample includes fewer than 300,000 clones, more than 80% of them seen just once. This TCR was sampled from a woman in her 30s who had recovered from COVID-19. The chain has TRBV7-9 and TRBJ1-1, with unresolved D. Sequenced input: PBMCs or T cells enriched from blood (not recorded which). CDR3 in amino acids: CASSHENRNTEAFF. The CDR3 DNA reads TGTGCCAGCAGCCACGAAAACAGGAACACTGAAGCTTTCTTT. The full variable domain, with the rest looked up from reference TRBV7-9 and TRBJ1-1, is DTGVSQNPRHKITKRGQNVTFRCDPISEHNRLYWYRQTLGQGPEFLTYFQNEAQLEKSRLLSDRFSAERPKGSFSTLEIQRTEQGDSAMYLCASSHENRNTEAFFGQGTRLTVV.